This entry lists 6 T cell receptor beta chains sequenced from one sample in a study of early T cells in non-severe SARS-CoV-2 infection (dated by TCRdb to the early 2020s). The library was obtained by 5' RACE. Sequencer: NextSeq 500. The public reads were run again by TCRdb, first through fastp at Q25 and then through MiXCR, and only productive beta chains were kept. Rows merge per CDR3 protein into single entries with the most common DNA and genes. This sample gives 63,000 or so distinct CDR3 sequences in total; approximately 10% of them show up just once. The top ten clones comprise roughly 6% of the sample. Sequenced sample: whole blood. The receptor set was obtained from an adult who was a healthcare worker with PCR-confirmed SARS-CoV-2 infection or an uninfected control (not recorded which).

This chain uses TRBV4-1 with TRBJ2-5; D perhaps matches TRBD2 (6 bases). There are 17 residues in the CDR3. V lost 0 bases and J 0 bases, leaving 14 bases between the germline ends. In germline, CDR1 is MGHRA, CDR2 YSYEKL. CDR3 nucleotides: TGCGCCAGCAGCCAAGATAAATTCGGGAGTTACCAAGAGACCCAGTACTTC. It codes for CASSQDKFGSYQETQYF.

This clonotype came up many times. The chain couples TRBV6-4 to TRBJ2-6, with 8 bases identical to TRBD2. Germline V gene lookup returns CDR1 MRHNA and CDR2 SNTAGT. The CDR3 runs to 19 residues. V was clipped by 0 bases and J by 1 base; unmatched bases: 8. The CDR3 region has the DNA TGTGCCAGCAGTGACTCCCCGGGGGGGCCAATTTCTGGGGCCAACGTCCTGACTTTC. Its translation: CASSDSPGGPISGANVLTF.

This clonotype showed up many times. The chain is built from TRBV6-5 and TRBJ1-1; D is ambiguous. Germline CDR1 and CDR2: MNHEY and SVGAGI. This CDR3 contains 15 residues. Between the trimmed V and J ends, which lost 5 bases and 0 bases, there was a span of 13 bases. CDR3 coding DNA: TGTGCCAGCAGTCCTCCGGGGAGTATGAACACTGAAGCTTTCTTT. Translated, it gives CASSPPGSMNTEAFF.

This clonotype has more than one count but fewer than ten. V gene TRBV7-9 combines with J gene TRBJ2-7; 8 bases line up with TRBD1. V lost 6 bases to trimming and J lost 0 bases; unmatched junction nucleotides: 7. Germline CDR1 reads SEHNR; CDR2 reads FQNEAQ (reference sequence). The CDR3 consists of 15 residues. CDR3 in amino acids: CASSQGQDSSYEQYF. The CDR3 nucleotides read TGTGCCAGCAGTCAGGGACAGGACTCCTCCTACGAGCAGTACTTC.

The chain employs TRBV7-9 and TRBJ2-5; a possible D gene is TRBD2 (6 bases). CDR1 is SEHNR, CDR2 FQNEAQ, per germline (reference sequence). V lost 2 bases and J 1 base, leaving 14 bases between the germline ends. The CDR3 runs 16 residues. The CDR3: CASSLRGGRSQETQYF. CDR3 bases: TGTGCCAGCAGCTTAAGAGGAGGGAGGAGCCAAGAGACCCAGTACTTC.

The chain uses TRBV6-5 and TRBJ2-1, with TRBD2 matching over 8 bases. Losses at the gene ends were 6 bases for V and 3 bases for J; bases not matched to a gene: 4. CDR1 and CDR2 from the germline V gene are MNHEY and SVGAGI. The CDR3 loop spans 14 amino acids. For the CDR3, the DNA is TGTGCCAGCAGCCTCAGCGGGGGCTACAATGAGCAGTTCTTC. Translation gives CASSLSGGYNEQFF.